This T cell receptor beta chain was retrieved from a study of blood T cell repertoires in COVID-19. Study details: Some COVID-19 samples were acute and others convalescent; all came from the United States, Italy and Spain. The cDNA or gDNA used as material had been derived from T cells, B-cell-depleted T cells, or PBMCs.

Assay used: immunoSEQ multiplex PCR; TCRdb lists only in-frame clones, some missing. The sample consists of roughly 250,000 clones, around 85% of them appearing once. Enrolled through a virtual design, the participants were between 18 and 89 years of age and came from about two dozen US areas. The clonotype comes from a woman in her twenties or thirties who had recovered from COVID-19. The sequenced sample was PBMCs or T cells enriched from blood (not recorded which).

In nucleotides, the CDR3 is TGTGCCAGCAGCTTGAGACAGTGGGGATATGGCTACACCTTC. Residues: CASSLRQWGYGYTF. The chain links TRBV11-2 to TRBJ1-2; D may be TRBD1 (5 bases). Germline CDR1 and CDR2: SGHAT and FQNNGV. Between the trimmed V and J ends, which lost 3 bases and 5 bases, there was a span of 13 bases. This CDR3 is built from 14 residues.